This entry describes one TCR beta chain. Its antigen is unknown. These data are taken from a study of tumor-infiltrating lymphocytes in primary liver carcinoma. Study details: Donors had hepatocellular carcinoma or combined HCC and intrahepatic cholangiocarcinoma. Study-wide results and limits: Tumor top-250-clone fractions significantly exceeded those of blood (p = 0.039).

The CDR3 spans 12 residues. Germline V gene lookup returns CDR1 SQVTM and CDR2 ANQGSEA. V was clipped by 8 bases and J by 1 base, with 11 bases between them. Germline DNA was extracted too, while blood RNA derived from unsorted whole blood. Preoperatively, peripheral blood was drawn, roughly 3.8 milliliters in total. A constant-region primer primed TCR beta cDNA synthesis from about 550 ng of total RNA. Each TCR beta library was derived from three nested multiplex PCR rounds that employed slightly modified ARM-PCR. The two initial PCR rounds, around 11 cycles each, used TRBV1-TRBV30 forward and C-beta reverse primers. TCRdb redid the calling of the multiplex PCR reads with MiXCR, one entry per CDR3 protein. The repertoire holds about 180,000 distinct CDR3 sequences, 60% seen once, with roughly 76% in the top ten.

This TCR was sampled from a man aged 35 to 55 with primary liver carcinoma and hepatitis B virus infection. This sequence joins TRBV29-1 and TRBJ1-2; TRBD1 might be the D (6 bases). Sequencing used peripheral blood. The DNA of the CDR3 is TGCAGCACCGCACAGGGTAACTATGGCTACACCTTC. Its translation: CSTAQGNYGYTF.